This TCR beta chain was captured by sequencing in a study of T cell repertoires in cytomegalovirus infection (dated by TCRdb to about 2019). Study-wide context: Donor HLA type was relevant to the analysis, because carriage of CMV infection together with the matching HLA type was indicated by public TCR beta signatures. The paper as a whole reports these results and caveats: Cumulative frequency of public TCR beta family members discriminated carriers of CMV infection plus the relevant HLA type in this cohort and an independent approximately 350-donor cohort. In the ex vivo response, HLA-C-restricted CMV-specific TCR beta clonotypes were dominant, and in two of eight donors the single most frequent clonotype came from this HLA-C-restricted group.

This clonotype was detected many times. Its cognate antigen has yet to be identified. No qualities accompany the bases; no much larger clone lies one base away. Via the germline V gene, CDR1 is SGHTA and CDR2 FQGNSA. From cysteine to phenylalanine, the CDR3 is 18 amino acids long. The DNA shown is the 54-base CDR3, in frame from base 1. V sheds 4 bases and J sheds 0 bases, leaving 19 bases between their ends. The reads were generated on an Illumina HiSeq 1500. TCRdb's own reprocessing of the public reads used fastp at Q25 and MiXCR and kept productive beta chains. Every entry covers one CDR3 protein and lists the most common genes and DNA from its rows. Within this sample are 250,000 or so distinct CDR3 sequences, with more than 15% of them counted one time only. 40% to 55% of the sample is in the top ten clones.

The TCR was taken from a human donor in good health (CMV status not recorded). Some clones in this sample may be carry-over from other donors' samples. Sequencing used CD8+ T cells from PBMCs. The chain couples TRBV7-2 to TRBJ2-1, with a weak D call of TRBD1 (6 bases match). The DNA sequence is given as TGTGCCAGCAGCTCACAATCTTGGACAGCGCGCTCCTACAATGAGCAGTTCTTC. This encodes CASSSQSWTARSYNEQFF.